The source of this T cell receptor (beta chain) is a study of CD8+ T cells in alopecia areata. Study details: Patients received oral tofacitinib, 5 to 10 mg twice daily, for moderate-to-severe alopecia areata.

The treatment was: oral pan-JAK inhibitor, 5-10 mg twice daily. Those with alopecia areata gave lesional scalp punch biopsies and peripheral blood. RNA extraction and reverse transcription yielded cDNA as sequencing template. Here immunoSEQ multiplex PCR was the method, and the copy in TCRdb shows in-frame clones only, minus some. This repertoire shows about 64,000 clones, just over 45% found once; its top ten account for 20%. The CDR3 runs 17 residues. Germline values: CDR1 SGHVS, CDR2 FQNEAQ. V shed 2 bases and J 0 bases; nucleotides not matched to a gene: 7. The chain combines TRBV7-8 with TRBJ2-7; 10 bases agree with TRBD2. The sample in question was CD8+ T cells sorted from blood, obtained at approximately week 36, from a patient treated with tofacitinib. This sequence originates from a human donor with alopecia areata. Here the CDR3 reads CASSLPSGTSASYEQYF. The CDR3 DNA reads as TGTGCCAGCAGCTTACCCTCCGGGACTAGCGCCTCCTACGAGCAGTACTTC. Looking up the rest from reference TRBV7-8 and TRBJ2-7 gives the full variable domain: GAGVSQSPRYKVAKRGQDVALRCDPISGHVSLFWYQQALGQGPEFLTYFQNEAQLDKSGLPSDRFFAERPEGSVSTLKIQRTQQEDSAVYLCASSLPSGTSASYEQYFGPGTRLTVT.